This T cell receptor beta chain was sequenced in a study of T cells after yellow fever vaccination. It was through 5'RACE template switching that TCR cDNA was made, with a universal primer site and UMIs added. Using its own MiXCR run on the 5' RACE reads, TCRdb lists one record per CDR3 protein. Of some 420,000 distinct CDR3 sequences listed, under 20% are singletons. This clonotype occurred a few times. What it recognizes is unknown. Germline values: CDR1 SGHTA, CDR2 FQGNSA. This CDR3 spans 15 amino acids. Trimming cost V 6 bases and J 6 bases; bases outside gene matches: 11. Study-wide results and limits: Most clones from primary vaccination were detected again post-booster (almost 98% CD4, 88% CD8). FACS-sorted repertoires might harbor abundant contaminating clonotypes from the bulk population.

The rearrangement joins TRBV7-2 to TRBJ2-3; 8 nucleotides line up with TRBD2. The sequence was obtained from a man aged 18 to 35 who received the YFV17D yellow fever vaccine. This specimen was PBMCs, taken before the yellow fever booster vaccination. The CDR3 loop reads CASSERGLQIDTQYF. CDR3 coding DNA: TGTGCCAGCAGTGAGCGGGGGCTACAGATCGATACGCAGTATTTT.